These 31 T cell receptor beta chains were sequenced from one sample in a study of OX40 agonist ivuxolimab in advanced cancers. Method: immunoSEQ multiplex PCR; TCRdb's copy keeps in-frame clones and lacks some. The table has about 80,000 clones, more than 90% seen once. The specimen was CD4+ or CD8+ T cells sorted from blood, collected in a trial of the OX40 agonist ivuxolimab. The receptors shown here come from an adult with an advanced solid tumor such as melanoma, head and neck, liver or kidney cancer.

This chain uses TRBV4-2 with TRBJ2-7; the match to TRBD1 covers 7 bases. The germline V gene encodes CDR1 LGHNA and CDR2 YNFKEQ. J gave up 4 bases and V 2 bases, and 5 bases lay outside the gene matches. The CDR3 runs to 14 residues. The CDR3 nucleotides are TGTGCCAGCAGCCAAATGACAGGGCCATACGAGCAGTACTTC. Translation: CASSQMTGPYEQYF.

CDR3 nucleotides: TGTGCCAGCAGCCCAGCCGGGGCGCGGTCCTACGAGCAGTACTTC. As protein: CASSPAGARSYEQYF. This rearrangement joins TRBV7-9 to TRBJ2-7; D tentatively reads TRBD1 or TRBD2 (5 bases each). The CDR3 runs to 15 residues. Trimming removed 5 bases from V and 1 base from J, with 15 bases in between. Germline V gene data show CDR1 as SEHNR and CDR2 as FQNEAQ (reference sequence).

V is TRBV2 and J is TRBJ2-3; TRBD2 is a possible D gene (7 bases). Germline lookup yields CDR1 SNHLY and CDR2 FYNNEI. V dropped 7 bases and J dropped 3 bases, with 14 bases sitting between them. CDR3 length equals 14 residues. The CDR3 loop is CASNRGGGTDTQYF. In nucleotides, the CDR3 is TGTGCCAGCAACCGGGGAGGGGGAACAGATACGCAGTATTTT.

The rearrangement joins TRBV2 to TRBJ1-6; a weak D match, TRBD1 (5 bases). V lost 6 bases and J 7 bases, leaving 13 bases between the germline ends. Germline assignment: CDR1 SNHLY and CDR2 FYNNEI. The CDR3 runs 14 residues. CDR3 in DNA: TGTGCCAGCAGGGGGGACTGGAGAAATTCACCCCTCCACTTT. It codes for CASRGDWRNSPLHF.

This rearrangement joins TRBV19 to TRBJ2-7, with 13 bases matching TRBD2. The CDR3 totals 17 residues. Germline trimming cut 2 bases from V and 4 bases from J; bases unmatched to any gene: 8. Germline values: CDR1 LNHDA, CDR2 SQIVND (reference sequence). This CDR3 is CASSISAPGLAGYEQYF. CDR3 nucleotide sequence: TGTGCCAGTAGTATATCCGCGCCGGGACTAGCGGGATACGAGCAGTACTTC.

This chain uses TRBV19 with TRBJ1-4, with no clear D. Trimming took 5 bases from V and 2 from J, leaving 15 bases between them. The CDR3 contains 16 residues. Germline CDR1 reads LNHDA; CDR2 reads SQIVND (reference sequence). For the CDR3, the DNA is TGTGCCAGTAGTTTTCGGGGAGGTGGCACTAATGAAAAACTGTTTTTT. This encodes CASSFRGGGTNEKLFF. Drawing the rest from reference TRBV19 and TRBJ1-4, the complete variable domain is DGGITQSPKYLFRKEGQNVTLSCEQNLNHDAMYWYRQDPGQGLRLIYYSQIVNDFQKGDIAEGYSVSREKKESFPLTVTSAQKNPTAFYLCASSFRGGGTNEKLFFGSGTQLSVL.

The sample holds a few counts of this clone. V gene TRBV5-4 combines with J gene TRBJ1-1, with D perhaps TRBD1 (5 bases). This CDR3 has 15 amino acids. Trimming stripped 1 base from V and 0 bases from J, with 10 bases between. Germline CDR1 SGHNT, CDR2 YYREEE (reference sequence). This CDR3 reads CASSLLQALNTEAFF. The CDR3 nucleotides read TGTGCCAGCAGCTTGTTACAGGCCCTGAACACTGAAGCTTTCTTT.

This chain connects TRBV28 to TRBJ2-1, with 8 bases matching TRBD1. Germline CDR1 MDHEN, CDR2 SYDVKM. This CDR3 contains 14 residues. Trimming removed 11 bases from V and 10 bases from J; junction bases left unmatched: 16. Written as DNA, the CDR3 is TGTGCCTCATCCAAGGGACAGGCTAATCTGGAGCAGTTCTTC. Translation: CASSKGQANLEQFF.

V and J are TRBV18 and TRBJ2-3; the D is unclear. V lost 5 bases and J 2 bases, leaving 5 bases between the germline ends. The CDR3 extends over 12 amino acids. Germline-derived CDR1 and CDR2 are KGHSH and LQKENI. CDR3 protein: CASSANTDTQYF. The CDR3 DNA sequence: TGTGCCAGCTCAGCAAACACAGATACGCAGTATTTT.

J is TRBJ2-6 and V is TRBV7-8; D is unresolved. Germline CDR1 and CDR2: SGHVS and FQNEAQ. The CDR3 loop spans 14 amino acids. Trimming took off 1 base at V and 2 bases at J, with 3 bases between the two ends. CDR3 nucleotides: TGTGCCAGCAGCTTAGGCGCTGGGGCCAACGTCCTGACTTTC. This translates into CASSLGAGANVLTF. The full variable domain, in which reference TRBV7-8 and TRBJ2-6 provide the parts outside the CDR3, is GAGVSQSPRYKVAKRGQDVALRCDPISGHVSLFWYQQALGQGPEFLTYFQNEAQLDKSGLPSDRFFAERPEGSVSTLKIQRTQQEDSAVYLCASSLGAGANVLTFGAGSRLTVL.

This rearrangement joins TRBV5-1 to TRBJ1-3, with D possibly TRBD1 on 6 matching bases. Trimming took off 6 bases at V and 0 bases at J, with 10 bases between the two ends. There are 14 residues in the CDR3. Germline CDR1 is SGHRS and CDR2 is YFSETQ. The CDR3 loop reads CASKGDNSGNTIYF. CDR3 nucleotide sequence: TGCGCCAGCAAAGGGGACAACTCTGGAAACACCATATATTTT. The full variable domain, its missing parts supplied by reference TRBV5-1 and TRBJ1-3, is KAGVTQTPRYLIKTRGQQVTLSCSPISGHRSVSWYQQTPGQGLQFLFEYFSETQRNKGNFPGRFSGRQFSNSRSEMNVSTLELGDSALYLCASKGDNSGNTIYFGEGSWLTVV.

J is TRBJ2-5 and V is TRBV5-8, with D possibly being TRBD2 (5 bases). The CDR3 has 13 amino acids. V lost 2 bases and J 0 bases, leaving 5 bases between the germline ends. Germline V gene sequence: CDR1 SGHTS, CDR2 YDEGEE. CDR3 region: CASSFGDQETQYF. In DNA, the CDR3 is TGTGCCAGCAGCTTCGGGGACCAAGAGACCCAGTACTTC.

The chain joins TRBV19 to TRBJ2-5; 7 bases fit TRBD1. CDR1 and CDR2 (germline): LNHDA, SQIVND (reference sequence). The CDR3 has 13 amino acids. V shed 7 bases and J 3 bases; nucleotides not matched to a gene: 5. CDR3 loop: CASKDRAKETQYF. In nucleotides, the CDR3 is TGTGCCAGTAAAGACAGGGCAAAAGAGACCCAGTACTTC.

The chain joins TRBV7-2 to TRBJ2-3, with 14 bases matching TRBD2. V shed 5 bases, J shed 10 bases, and the junction held 2 bases outside the gene matches. CDR1 and CDR2 from the germline V gene are SGHTA and FQGNSA. The CDR3 loop spans 13 amino acids. DNA of the CDR3: TGTGCCAGCAGCCGGGGACTAGCGGGGGCGCAGTATTTT. Its protein is CASSRGLAGAQYF.

The CDR3 coding sequence is TGTGCCAGTAGTATAGGTACTAGCGGAGCCTACGAGCAGTACTTC. Its translation is CASSIGTSGAYEQYF. The V call is TRBV19, the J call TRBJ2-7, with TRBD2 identical over 8 bases. With V trimmed by 1 base and J by 2 bases, 4 bases remained unmatched. The CDR3 has 15 residues. Per the germline V gene, CDR1 is LNHDA and CDR2 is SQIVND (reference sequence). Based on the CDR3 plus reference TRBV19 and TRBJ2-7, the full variable domain is DGGITQSPKYLFRKEGQNVTLSCEQNLNHDAMYWYRQDPGQGLRLIYYSQIVNDFQKGDIAEGYSVSREKKESFPLTVTSAQKNPTAFYLCASSIGTSGAYEQYFGPGTRLTVT.

This clone was seen just once. It is likely a read error, because the conserved phenylalanine at the end of the CDR3 is missing. The chain joins TRBV5-1 to TRBJ1-2, with a weak D call TRBD1 (5 bases). V lost 3 bases and J 4 bases, leaving 10 bases between the germline ends. The germline V gene encodes CDR1 SGHRS and CDR2 YFSETQ. The CDR3 sequence is 13 residues long. Here the CDR3 DNA reads TGCGCCAGCAGCTCGGGGACGCTCTATGGCTACACCCTC. The encoded protein is CASSSGTLYGYTL.

The chain uses TRBV27 and TRBJ1-4; D is unresolved. The length of the CDR3 is 15 residues. V lost 5 bases to trimming and J lost 8 bases, with 18 bases between them. Germline V gene data show CDR1 as MNHEY and CDR2 as SMNVEV (reference sequence). CDR3 residues: CASSHTDMLWEKLFF. CDR3 in DNA: TGTGCCAGCAGTCATACAGACATGCTATGGGAAAAACTGTTTTTT. The full variable domain, completed using reference TRBV27 and TRBJ1-4, is EAQVTQNPRYLITVTGKKLTVTCSQNMNHEYMSWYRQDPGLGLRQIYYSMNVEVTDKGDVPEGYKVSRKEKRNFPLILESPSPNQTSLYFCASSHTDMLWEKLFFGSGTQLSVL.

V usage is TRBV5-4 and J usage is TRBJ2-3; maybe TRBD1 (5 bases). The CDR3 covers 14 residues. In germline, CDR1 is SGHNT, CDR2 YYREEE (reference sequence). Trimming took off 0 bases at V and 0 bases at J, with 5 bases between the two ends. The chain's CDR3 is CASSLEGSTDTQYF. As DNA, the CDR3 is TGTGCCAGCAGCTTGGAGGGGAGCACAGATACGCAGTATTTT. Full variable domain (missing parts from reference TRBV5-4 and TRBJ2-3): ETGVTQSPTHLIKTRGQQVTLRCSSQSGHNTVSWYQQALGQGPQFIFQYYREEENGRGNFPPRFSGLQFPNYSSELNVNALELDDSALYLCASSLEGSTDTQYFGPGTRLTVL.

The rearrangement links TRBV6-5 to TRBJ2-2; no reliable D call. V gave up 2 bases and J gave up 5 bases, with 15 bases separating them. The CDR3 consists of 16 residues. Germline V CDR1 and CDR2: MNHEY, SVGAGI. CDR3 region: CASSYGFAPSTGELFF. In DNA, the CDR3 is TGTGCCAGCAGTTACGGTTTCGCCCCCTCTACCGGGGAGCTGTTTTTT.

The chain couples TRBV27 to TRBJ2-7, with D unresolved. V was cut by 5 bases and J by 7 bases, with 18 bases left in between. CDR3 length equals 14 residues. In germline, CDR1 is MNHEY, CDR2 SMNVEV (reference sequence). The CDR3 here is CASSPGIPQGEQYF. DNA for the CDR3: TGTGCCAGCAGTCCCGGAATTCCCCAAGGGGAGCAGTACTTC.

The chain combines TRBV29-1 with TRBJ2-2; 9 bases line up with TRBD1. Germline V CDR1 and CDR2: SQVTM, ANQGSEA. With V trimmed by 7 bases and J by 1 base, 1 base remained unmatched. This CDR3 comprises 13 residues. CDR3 in DNA: TGCAGCGGGGGACAGGGGAACACCGGGGAGCTGTTTTTT. Protein sequence: CSGGQGNTGELFF.

This chain joins TRBV25-1 and TRBJ2-1; D is ambiguous. The germline V gene has CDR1 MGHDK and CDR2 SYGVNS. CDR3 length: 17 residues. V lost 4 bases and J 2 bases, leaving 18 bases between the germline ends. CDR3 DNA: TGTGCCAGCAGTGGGGCAAAGCTCAGCCCTCCCTACAATGAGCAGTTCTTC. This codes for CASSGAKLSPPYNEQFF.

The chain employs TRBV19 and TRBJ1-1; no firm D call. V was shortened by 0 bases and J by 7 bases, with 9 bases between the two germline ends. Germline-derived CDR1 and CDR2 are LNHDA and SQIVND (reference sequence). The CDR3 length is 13 residues. CDR3: CASSIDLRGEAFF. The CDR3 DNA reads TGTGCCAGTAGTATAGATCTCCGGGGTGAAGCTTTCTTT.

The V call is TRBV30, the J call TRBJ2-5; TRBD2 aligns across 11 bases. J lost 5 bases, V lost 1 base, and 3 bases had no gene match. The CDR3 loop spans 14 amino acids. CDR1 and CDR2 (germline): GTSNPN, SVGIG (reference sequence). The CDR3 DNA is TGTGCCTGGAGTGAACTAGCGGGAGAGGAGACCCAGTACTTC. Translated, it gives CAWSELAGEETQYF. Based on the CDR3 plus reference TRBV30 and TRBJ2-5, the full variable domain is SQTIHQWPATLVQPVGSPLSLECTVEGTSNPNLYWYRQAAGRGLQLLFYSVGIGQISSEVPQNLSASRPQDRQFILSSKKLLLSDSGFYLCAWSELAGEETQYFGPGTRLLVL.

The V and J genes are TRBV27 and TRBJ1-4; D is unresolved. The CDR3 totals 14 residues. The V gene lost 1 base and the J gene lost 4 bases, with 7 bases spanning the gap. Germline loops: CDR1 MNHEY, CDR2 SMNVEV (reference sequence). The CDR3 DNA sequence: TGTGCCAGCAGTTTATACAGTAATAATGAAAAACTGTTTTTT. This sequence encodes CASSLYSNNEKLFF.

This clone occurred a few times. The gene calls are TRBV2 and TRBJ1-4, with TRBD1 matching 7 bases. With V trimmed by 6 bases and J by 3 bases, 1 base remained unmatched. This CDR3 region has 13 residues. Germline CDR1 SNHLY, CDR2 FYNNEI. The CDR3 here is CASRGQANEKLFF. In DNA form, the CDR3 reads TGTGCCAGCAGAGGACAGGCTAATGAAAAACTGTTTTTT.

This chain connects TRBV28 to TRBJ1-5, with TRBD1 as a possible D gene (6 bases). From germline, CDR1 is MDHEN and CDR2 SYDVKM. There are 16 residues in the CDR3. The V and J ends lost 1 base and 3 bases respectively, with 13 bases between them. CDR3 residues: CASSLLGQAPNQPQHF. CDR3 coding DNA: TGTGCCAGCAGTTTATTGGGACAAGCGCCCAATCAGCCCCAGCATTTT.

J is TRBJ2-7 and V is TRBV11-3; the D gene could be TRBD1 or TRBD2 (5 bases each). The CDR3 loop spans 12 amino acids. Per germline, CDR1 SGHNT and CDR2 YENEEA. Trimming left V 3 bases short and J 7 bases short, with 10 bases between. The CDR3 spells CASSLGREEQYF. CDR3 DNA: TGTGCCAGCAGCTTGGGACGGGAAGAGCAGTACTTC.

The CDR3 spells CASSLGGRVGDTQYF. Written as DNA, the CDR3 is TGTGCCAGCAGTTTAGGTGGGAGGGTTGGAGATACGCAGTATTTT. The J gene is TRBJ2-3, the V gene TRBV27; TRBD2 matches at 7 bases. This CDR3 contains 15 residues. The J segment lost 5 bases and the V segment lost 2 bases, leaving 7 bases of the junction unmatched. Germline V lookup: CDR1 MNHEY, CDR2 SMNVEV (reference sequence).

This sequence joins TRBV29-1 and TRBJ2-1; the D call may be TRBD1 or TRBD2 (5 bases each). V shed 1 base and J shed 4 bases, with 17 bases lying between them. The CDR3 runs to 16 residues. The germline V gene has CDR1 SQVTM and CDR2 ANQGSEA. The CDR3 is CSVEGGMRRVYNEQFF. The CDR3, as DNA: TGCAGCGTTGAAGGGGGGATGCGGAGAGTTTACAATGAGCAGTTCTTC.

This sequence joins TRBV6-5 and TRBJ2-5; D is unresolved. Per germline, CDR1 MNHEY and CDR2 SVGAGI. Trimming took 7 bases from V and 0 from J, leaving 9 bases between them. The CDR3 has 13 residues. The DNA for the CDR3 is TGTGCCAGCATAGAAAATAACCAAGAGACCCAGTACTTC. As protein: CASIENNQETQYF.